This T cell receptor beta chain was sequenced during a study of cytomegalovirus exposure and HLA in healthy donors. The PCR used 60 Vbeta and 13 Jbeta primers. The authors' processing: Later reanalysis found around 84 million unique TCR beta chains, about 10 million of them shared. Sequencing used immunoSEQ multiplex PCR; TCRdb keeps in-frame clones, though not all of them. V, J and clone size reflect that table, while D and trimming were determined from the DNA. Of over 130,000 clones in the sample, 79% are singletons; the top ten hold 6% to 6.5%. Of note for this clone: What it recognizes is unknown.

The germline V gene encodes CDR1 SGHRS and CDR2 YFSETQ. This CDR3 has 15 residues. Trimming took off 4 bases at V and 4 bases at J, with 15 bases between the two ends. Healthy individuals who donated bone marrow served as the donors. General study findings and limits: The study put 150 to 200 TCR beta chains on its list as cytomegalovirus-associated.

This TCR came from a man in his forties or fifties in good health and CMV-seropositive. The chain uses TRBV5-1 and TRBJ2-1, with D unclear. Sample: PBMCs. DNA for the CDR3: TGCGCCAGCAGCGTTCGCGGTGAGACTTACAATGAGCAGTTCTTC. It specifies CASSVRGETYNEQFF. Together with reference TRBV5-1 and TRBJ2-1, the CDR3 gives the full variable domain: KAGVTQTPRYLIKTRGQQVTLSCSPISGHRSVSWYQQTPGQGLQFLFEYFSETQRNKGNFPGRFSGRQFSNSRSEMNVSTLELGDSALYLCASSVRGETYNEQFFGPGTRLTVL.